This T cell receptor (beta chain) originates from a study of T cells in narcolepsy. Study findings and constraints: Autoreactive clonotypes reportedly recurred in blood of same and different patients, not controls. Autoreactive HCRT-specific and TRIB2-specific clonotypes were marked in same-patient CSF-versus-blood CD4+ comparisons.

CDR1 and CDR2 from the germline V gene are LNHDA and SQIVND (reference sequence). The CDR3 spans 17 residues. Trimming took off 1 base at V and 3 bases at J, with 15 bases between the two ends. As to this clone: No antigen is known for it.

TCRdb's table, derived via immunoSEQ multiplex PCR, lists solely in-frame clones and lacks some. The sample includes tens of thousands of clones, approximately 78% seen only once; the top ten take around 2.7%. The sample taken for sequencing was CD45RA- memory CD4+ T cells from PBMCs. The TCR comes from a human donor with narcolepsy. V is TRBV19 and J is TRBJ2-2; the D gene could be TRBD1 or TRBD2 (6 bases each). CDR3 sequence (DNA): TGTGCCAGTAGTATAGGTTTGGGGGGCGCGGACACCGGGGAGCTGTTTTTT. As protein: CASSIGLGGADTGELFF.